This record looks at one T cell receptor (beta chain) sequence and its context. The CDR3 sequence is 14 residues long. The V end lost 6 bases, the J end lost 4 bases, and 13 bases lay between the germline ends. Per the germline V gene, CDR1 is MNHEY and CDR2 is SMNVEV (reference sequence). This record comes from a study of CD8+ T cells in alopecia areata. The treatment denotes: oral pan-JAK inhibitor, 5-10 mg twice daily. Reverse transcription of extracted RNA yielded cDNA, which provided the sequencing template. Clones were read by immunoSEQ multiplex PCR, and TCRdb kept only the in-frame ones, dropping some. The sample includes 110,000 or so clones, approximately 52% seen only once; the top ten take 30%.

The specimen was CD8+ T cells sorted from blood, collected at week 4, from a patient treated with tofacitinib. The chain employs TRBV27 and TRBJ1-5, with D perhaps TRBD1 (5 bases). The receptor was derived from a human donor with alopecia areata. For the CDR3, the DNA is TGTGCCAGCAGCCTTCTAGGGACGAATCAGCCCCAGCATTTT. Amino acid sequence: CASSLLGTNQPQHF.